The rows below give T cell receptor beta chains drawn from one sample of a study of shared clonotypes between healthy human individuals. Clones were read by immunoSEQ multiplex PCR, and TCRdb kept only the in-frame ones, dropping some. The data contain approximately 1.9 million clones, 93% of them singletons. The material sequenced was naive CD8+ T cells from PBMCs. These receptors originate from a man younger than 30 in good health. Some clones in this sample may be carry-over from other donors' samples. CDR3s include the opening cysteine and the closing phenylalanine or tryptophan. D genes are given only for firm matches. Clone size is stated in some rows and not others, as once, few, many or a class when expanded.

d_call,j_call,clone_size,v_call,cdr3_nt,cdr3_aa
TRBD2,TRBJ2-7,-,TRBV6-1,TGTGCCAGCTCGCGACTAGCGGGAGTCGGCGAGCAGTACTTC,CASSRLAGVGEQYF
-,TRBJ2-6,once,TRBV5-4,TGTGCCAGCAGCTATGGGGCTTCTGGGGCCAACGTCCTGACTTTC,CASSYGASGANVLTF
-,TRBJ2-3,-,TRBV7-6,TGTGCCAGCAGCCGTGTTCGCACAGATACGCAGTATTTT,CASSRVRTDTQYF
TRBD2,TRBJ2-1,-,TRBV7-9,TGTGCCAGCAGCTCTAGCGGGAGGGCCTATGAGCAGTTCTTC,CASSSSGRAYEQFF
-,TRBJ2-1,-,TRBV11-2,TGTGCCAGCAGCTTAAGGGAGTTGGGCTACAATGAGCAGTTCTTC,CASSLRELGYNEQFF
TRBD1,TRBJ1-4,-,TRBV25-1,TGTGCCAGCAGTGAATTCGGGACAGACGCTAATGAGAAACTGTTTTTT,CASSEFGTDANEKLFF
-,TRBJ2-1,-,TRBV29-1,TGCAGCGTTGACCCCTACACCTGGAATGAGCAGTTCTTC,CSVDPYTWNEQFF
-,TRBJ2-7,-,TRBV9,TGTGCCAGCAGCGTAGGTGACAATCCCTACGAGCAGTACTTC,CASSVGDNPYEQYF
-,TRBJ1-4,-,TRBV7-9,TGTGCCAGCAGCTTAGTAACCTACCTGAGCGGGAGAAATGAAAAACTGTTTTTT,CASSLVTYLSGRNEKLFF
TRBD1,TRBJ2-7,-,TRBV5-1,TGCGCCAGCAGCTTGGTGGGACAGGGCTACGAGCAGTACTTC,CASSLVGQGYEQYF
-,TRBJ2-7,-,TRBV5-5,TGTGCCAGCAGCGTATACCGGGACACCCTCTACGAGCAGTACTTC,CASSVYRDTLYEQYF
TRBD2,TRBJ2-7,-,TRBV19,TGTGCCAGTAGCTTAGCGGGAGGCCCCTACGAGCAGTACTTC,CASSLAGGPYEQYF
TRBD1,TRBJ1-5,-,TRBV7-2,TGTGCCAGCAGCCCATACCGAACCGGACAGGGACGGAATCAGCCCCAGCATTTT,CASSPYRTGQGRNQPQHF
-,TRBJ2-3,-,TRBV6-1,TGTGCCAGCAGTGACGTGGGGGGAATCACAGATACGCAGTATTTT,CASSDVGGITDTQYF
-,TRBJ1-1,few,TRBV29-1,TGCAGCGAACACCGAGGAGGTAACACTGAAGCTTTCTTT,CSEHRGGNTEAFF
-,TRBJ2-7,-,TRBV6-5,TGTGCCAGCAGTTACTCTTCGGACACCCCCTACGAGCAGTACTTC,CASSYSSDTPYEQYF
-,TRBJ1-4,-,TRBV11-2,TGTGCCAGTCGCTTGACCTACAGCAGTGAAAAACTGTTTTTT,CASRLTYSSEKLFF
-,TRBJ2-7,-,TRBV7-8,TGTGCCAGCAGCTTAGAGGCAGGGGTTTATGTCGAGCAGTACTTC,CASSLEAGVYVEQYF
-,TRBJ1-2,-,TRBV7-2,TGTGCCAGCAGCTTAGCGCTATGGAGGGATGAGCACTATGGCTACACCTTC,CASSLALWRDEHYGYTF
-,TRBJ2-7,once,TRBV6-6,TGTGCCAGCAGTTCGGTCGGGAGAGGCTACGAGCAGTACTTC,CASSSVGRGYEQYF
-,TRBJ2-7,-,TRBV5-1,TGCGCCAGCAGCTTGGCTCCGACGCGGTATCCCTACGAGCAGTACTTC,CASSLAPTRYPYEQYF
-,TRBJ2-2,-,TRBV28,TGTGCCAGCAGTTTTCTCAGGGAGGCGGTGAACACCGGGGAGCTGTTTTTT,CASSFLREAVNTGELFF
-,TRBJ2-1,-,TRBV7-9,TGTGCCAGCAGCCCCCTTAAGGGCAGGGACTCCTACAATGAGCAGTTCTTC,CASSPLKGRDSYNEQFF
-,TRBJ2-3,-,TRBV5-5,TGTGCCAGCAGCTTGTCTGGGCGTCTGAGGACAGATACGCAGTATTTT,CASSLSGRLRTDTQYF
TRBD2,TRBJ2-7,-,TRBV11-2,TGTGCCAGCAGCCGGGGGGAGTACGAGCAGTACTTC,CASSRGEYEQYF
-,TRBJ2-7,-,TRBV7-8,TGTGCCAGCAGCTTAGCGGCGCCCCGAGGGCAGTACTTC,CASSLAAPRGQYF
TRBD1,TRBJ1-1,-,TRBV19,TGTGCCAGTAGCACCTCGGGGACAGGGAAAACTGAAGCTTTCTTT,CASSTSGTGKTEAFF
TRBD2,TRBJ2-7,-,TRBV15,TGTGCCACCAGCCCACGTCGCAGCGGGAGCTACGAGCAGTACTTC,CATSPRRSGSYEQYF
-,TRBJ1-1,once,TRBV27,TGTGCCAGCAGTTTGACCAGCTTGCTTGGGGGAGGAGGCACTGAAGCTTTCTTT,CASSLTSLLGGGGTEAFF
-,TRBJ2-7,-,TRBV11-2,TGTGCCAGCAGCTCTCCGGACAGACCCTCCTACGAGCAGTACTTC,CASSSPDRPSYEQYF
TRBD2,TRBJ2-2,-,TRBV27,TGTGCCAGCAGTTTATTGCCTAGCGGGATATTTGCCGGGGAGCTGTTTTTT,CASSLLPSGIFAGELFF
-,TRBJ2-5,-,TRBV27,TGTGCCAGCAGCAAACTAGGGTCCGGAGAGACCCAGTACTTC,CASSKLGSGETQYF
TRBD2,TRBJ2-3,-,TRBV4-1,TGCGCCAGCAGCCAGACTAGCGGGAAGGGACTCACAGATACGCAGTATTTT,CASSQTSGKGLTDTQYF
-,TRBJ1-5,-,TRBV19,TGTGCCAGTAGTATTACACAGGGAGTCGGGATCCCCCTCCCCAATCAGCCCCAGCATTTT,CASSITQGVGIPLPNQPQHF
TRBD2,TRBJ2-1,-,TRBV29-1,TGCAGCGTGGTGGGACTAGCGACTCTTTACAATGAGCAGTTCTTC,CSVVGLATLYNEQFF
-,TRBJ2-7,-,TRBV4-3,TGCGCCAGCAGCCAAGATTGGCGGGGAACCTACGAGCAGTACTTC,CASSQDWRGTYEQYF
-,TRBJ1-2,-,TRBV19,TGTGCCAGTAGTGATACAGGCTATGGCTACACCTTC,CASSDTGYGYTF
TRBD1,TRBJ2-7,-,TRBV5-3,TGTGCCAGAAGCCGAAACCGGGACAGCATCTACGAGCAGTACTTC,CARSRNRDSIYEQYF
-,TRBJ1-1,-,TRBV30,TGTGCCTGGAGTCCTCAGGGGATGAACACTGAAGCTTTCTTT,CAWSPQGMNTEAFF
TRBD1,TRBJ1-1,-,TRBV5-6,TGTGCCAGCAGCCGGGGACAGGAGAACACTGAAGCTTTCTTT,CASSRGQENTEAFF
TRBD2,TRBJ2-7,-,TRBV7-2,TGTGCCAGCAGCTTACCGATCGCAGCTAGCGGGAGGTACGAGCAGTACTTC,CASSLPIAASGRYEQYF
-,TRBJ2-5,-,TRBV4-1,TGCGCCAGCAGCCAGCAAGAGACCCAGTACTTC,CASSQQETQYF
TRBD1,TRBJ1-2,-,TRBV6-1,TGTGCCAGCAGTGAAGCTGGACAGGGGAGGTATGGCTACACCTTC,CASSEAGQGRYGYTF
-,TRBJ2-5,once,TRBV11-3,TGTGCCAGCAGCCCAAACAGGGATGGGGAGACCCAGTACTTC,CASSPNRDGETQYF
TRBD2,TRBJ2-1,-,TRBV5-1,TGCGCCAGCAGTTTGACCGAGCGGGAGGCTTTGGATGAGCAGTTCTTC,CASSLTEREALDEQFF
-,TRBJ1-1,few,TRBV29-1,TGCAGCGTTACAGGGTCTCTCGAAGCTTTCTTT,CSVTGSLEAFF
-,TRBJ1-5,-,TRBV6-5,TGTGCCAGCCGGCCGACTTGGCAGGGAGGTCAGCCCCAGCATTTT,CASRPTWQGGQPQHF
-,TRBJ1-2,few,TRBV7-9,TGTGCCAGCAGCTTAGTGCCCAAGTATGGCTACACCTTC,CASSLVPKYGYTF
-,TRBJ2-1,-,TRBV28,TGTGCCAGCGGGCGGGACTCCGACTCCTACAATGAGCAGTTCTTC,CASGRDSDSYNEQFF
TRBD1,TRBJ2-5,-,TRBV10-1,TGCGCCAGCAGTGAGGTGGGACAGGGGGGGACCCAGTACTTC,CASSEVGQGGTQYF
-,TRBJ1-1,-,TRBV11-2,TGTGCCAGCAGCTTAAGGGGAGAAGGTGGTAGAACGGCTGAAGCTTTCTTT,CASSLRGEGGRTAEAFF
TRBD1,TRBJ1-3,-,TRBV4-1,TGCGCCAGCAGCTTTGACAGGGGCGACGGAAACACCATATATTTT,CASSFDRGDGNTIYF
TRBD2,TRBJ2-7,-,TRBV28,TGTGCCAGCACCCGACTAGCGGGATTGCACGAGCAGTACTTC,CASTRLAGLHEQYF
-,TRBJ2-7,-,TRBV11-2,TGTGCCAGCAGGCACGCCTACGAGCAGTACTTC,CASRHAYEQYF
-,TRBJ1-4,few,TRBV7-9,TGTGCCAGCAGCCCGGGACCGACTAATGAAAAACTGTTTTTT,CASSPGPTNEKLFF
-,TRBJ1-2,-,TRBV5-4,TGTGCCAGCAGTCTCCCACCCACGACTAACTATGGCTACACCTTC,CASSLPPTTNYGYTF
-,TRBJ1-6,-,TRBV30,TGTGCCTGGATAGAGGACAGCCTGACTTCACCCCTCCACTTT,CAWIEDSLTSPLHF
-,TRBJ2-1,-,TRBV14,TGTGCCAGCAGCCGGACAGAGAGCTCCTACAATGAGCAGTTCTTC,CASSRTESSYNEQFF